This T cell receptor (beta chain) was identified in a study of CD8 T cells in ankylosing spondylitis. Study findings and constraints: Ankylosing spondylitis blood seemed to carry a telltale TCR beta motif made of several highly homologous variants.

This clonotype appeared many times. Its antigen is unidentified. Quantitative barcoded 5'-RACE was used to prepare TCR beta libraries. TCRdb reprocessed the 5' RACE reads via MiXCR and lists one record per CDR3 protein. The sample carries 450,000 to 550,000 distinct CDR3 sequences, 5.3% recorded once. CDR3 size: 16 residues. Germline CDR1 reads SGHRS; CDR2 reads YFSETQ. V was shortened by 4 bases and J by 0 bases, with 16 bases between the two germline ends. The TCR sequence derives from a male donor with ankylosing spondylitis. The V call is TRBV5-1, the J call TRBJ1-1; D might be TRBD1 (6 bases). The sample comprised blood, either unsorted or a sorted T cell fraction (not recorded which). CDR3 sequence (DNA): TGCGCCAGCAGCGCCTTGGCAGGGGCGTTGAACACTGAAGCTTTCTTT. This codes for CASSALAGALNTEAFF.